These 8 T cell receptor beta chains share one sample of origin, sequenced in a study of CD8 T cells in Susac syndrome (dated by TCRdb to between 2018 and 2020). Libraries were made using the immunoSEQ multiplex PCR assay. RNA was extracted using the RNeasy kit, and roughly 0.5 to 1 ug of the RNA was reverse transcribed with random hexamers. The public reads were reanalyzed by TCRdb: fastp trimming at Q25, MiXCR alignment, in-frame beta chains only. One record per CDR3 amino acid sequence lists the most common genes and DNA. For this sample there are 250,000 to 300,000 distinct CDR3 sequences; approximately 85% appear just once. The top ten clones comprise 0.2% to 0.25% of the sample. Sequencing input: CD8+ T cells from PBMCs. All receptors derive from a human donor with multiple sclerosis.

There are a few counts of this clonotype. The chain joins TRBV15 to TRBJ2-7; TRBD2 matches 12 bases. Germline CDR1 and CDR2: LNHNV and YYDKDF (reference sequence). With V trimmed by 5 bases and J by 4 bases, 6 bases remained unmatched. The CDR3 length is 15 residues. CDR3 sequence reads: CATSGGLAGGYEQYF. CDR3 sequence (DNA): TGTGCCACCAGCGGGGGACTAGCGGGCGGATACGAGCAGTACTTC. Full variable domain (outside the CDR3, taken from reference TRBV15 and TRBJ2-7): DAMVIQNPRYQVTQFGKPVTLSCSQTLNHNVMYWYQQKSSQAPKLLFHYYDKDFNNEADTPDNFQSRRPNTSFCFLDIRSPGLGDTAMYLCATSGGLAGGYEQYFGPGTRLTVT.

The gene calls are TRBV4-3 and TRBJ1-5; D is unresolved. CDR1 LGHNA and CDR2 YSLEER come from the germline V gene. The CDR3 is 15 amino acids. V was trimmed by 0 bases and J by 10 bases, leaving 16 bases between them. CDR3 sequence: CASSQDAGEIGPQHF. In nucleotides, the CDR3 is TGCGCCAGCAGCCAAGACGCCGGGGAAATCGGACCCCAGCATTTT.

The chain carries TRBV28 and TRBJ1-6, with D maybe TRBD1 (6 bases). Trimming cost V 7 bases and J 4 bases, with 8 bases left between them. This CDR3 contains 13 residues. Per the germline V gene, CDR1 is MDHEN and CDR2 is SYDVKM. CDR3 loop: CASTQGYNSPLHF. The CDR3 bases are TGTGCCAGCACCCAGGGGTATAATTCACCCCTCCACTTT.

This clonotype was counted between two and nine times. The rearrangement uses TRBV6-1 and TRBJ2-3; 12 bases map to TRBD2. Germline V gene lookup returns CDR1 MNHNS and CDR2 SASEGT. The CDR3 sequence is 16 residues long. Germline trimming cut 10 bases from V and 6 bases from J; bases unmatched to any gene: 14. The CDR3 DNA reads as TGTGCCACCGGGAGATGGCTAGCGGGAGGGCCTGATACGCAGTATTTT. This codes for CATGRWLAGGPDTQYF.

The CDR3 DNA is TGTGCCATCAAGCCGACCCGGACGGAGAGCTTTGAGCAGTTCTTC. It translates to CAIKPTRTESFEQFF. The chain couples TRBV10-3 to TRBJ2-1; D uncertain. V was pared by 7 bases and J by 9 bases, with 22 bases between. The germline V gene encodes CDR1 ENHRY and CDR2 SYGVKD. CDR3 length equals 15 residues.

The CDR3 sequence: CASSLSTGLGEQYF. CDR3 DNA: TGTGCCAGCAGTTTAAGTACAGGGCTAGGCGAGCAGTACTTC. The rearrangement links TRBV27 to TRBJ2-7, with a possible D match to TRBD1 (6 bases). Deletions cut 2 bases from V and 6 bases from J, with 14 bases between. The germline V gene encodes CDR1 MNHEY and CDR2 SMNVEV (reference sequence). This CDR3 comprises 14 residues.

The V gene is TRBV10-2, the J gene TRBJ2-5, with 15 bases that match TRBD2. The CDR3 is made up of 16 amino acids. V was pared by 6 bases and J by 2 bases, with 4 bases of the junction left unmatched. Germline V lookup: CDR1 WSHSY, CDR2 SAAADI. The CDR3 loop reads CASRGLAGGTQETQYF. The CDR3 coding sequence is TGCGCCAGCAGGGGACTAGCGGGAGGTACGCAAGAGACCCAGTACTTC.

This clonotype has only one observation. V gene TRBV7-9 combines with J gene TRBJ2-5; D not resolved. The CDR3 is 16 amino acids. Germline V gene lookup returns CDR1 SEHNR and CDR2 FQNEAQ (reference sequence). V gave up 1 base and J gave up 2 bases, with 14 bases separating them. The CDR3 reads CASSLGPDTIQETQYF. The DNA for the CDR3 is TGTGCCAGCAGCTTAGGTCCAGATACCATACAAGAGACCCAGTACTTC.